A single sample gave rise to the 25 T cell receptor beta chains below, sequenced in a study of shared clonotypes between healthy human individuals. Naive-designated CD8 cells lacked CD45RO, were positively enriched for CCR7, and omitted terminally differentiated effector memory CD45RA+ cells. This table comes from immunoSEQ multiplex PCR, and its TCRdb copy is limited to in-frame clones, with some not included. The sample consists of 700,000 to 950,000 clones, about 96% of them appearing once. The material sequenced was naive CD8+ T cells sorted from blood. The receptors stem from a man in his thirties or forties in good health.

The chain links TRBV7-9 to TRBJ2-7; either TRBD1 or TRBD2 may fit D (5 bases each). The CDR3 runs 16 residues. Trimming left V 4 bases short and J 5 bases short, with 21 bases between. Germline values: CDR1 SEHNR, CDR2 FQNEAQ (reference sequence). The CDR3 nucleotides read TGTGCCAGCAGCTATGAAAGAGGGGCAGGGAAAAACGAGCAGTACTTC. It specifies CASSYERGAGKNEQYF. Full variable domain (rest looked up from reference TRBV7-9 and TRBJ2-7): DTGVSQNPRHKITKRGQNVTFRCDPISEHNRLYWYRQTLGQGPEFLTYFQNEAQLEKSRLLSDRFSAERPKGSFSTLEIQRTEQGDSAMYLCASSYERGAGKNEQYFGPGTRLTVT.

The V and J genes are TRBV6-1 and TRBJ2-1, with a tentative D call TRBD1 (5 bases). The CDR3 consists of 15 residues. Germline V CDR1 and CDR2: MNHNS, SASEGT. V lost 1 base and J lost 2, with 9 bases in between. The CDR3 DNA sequence: TGTGCCAGCAGTGAAGAACAGGTCCCCTACAATGAGCAGTTCTTC. The encoded protein is CASSEEQVPYNEQFF.

The rearrangement joins TRBV15 to TRBJ1-4; D gene unclear. The CDR3 spans 14 residues. Trimming removed 1 base from V and 7 bases from J, with 10 bases in between. CDR1 is LNHNV and CDR2 is YYDKDF in the germline V gene (reference sequence). Here the CDR3 reads CATSRVVAVEKLFF. CDR3 nucleotides: TGTGCCACCAGCAGAGTGGTGGCAGTTGAAAAACTGTTTTTT.

J is TRBJ1-1 and V is TRBV10-3; D gene uncertain. The germline V and J ends were trimmed by 8 bases and 2 bases, with 12 bases remaining between them. CDR1 is ENHRY and CDR2 is SYGVKD in the germline V gene. This CDR3 spans 13 amino acids. The CDR3 coding sequence is TGTGCCATCGCCGGGGTGTTAAACACTGAAGCTTTCTTT. Protein product: CAIAGVLNTEAFF.

V usage is TRBV11-2 and J usage is TRBJ2-7; maybe TRBD1 (7 bases). In germline, CDR1 is SGHAT, CDR2 FQNNGV. The CDR3 contains 19 residues. Trimming cost V 4 bases and J 1 base, with 26 bases left between them. The chain's CDR3 is CASSSPLGGVTGRSYEQYF. DNA for the CDR3: TGTGCCAGCAGCTCCCCTTTGGGCGGGGTGACAGGGCGGTCCTACGAGCAGTACTTC.

The genes are TRBV4-1 and TRBJ2-5; TRBD1 agrees at 11 bases. Germline lookup yields CDR1 MGHRA and CDR2 YSYEKL. Trimming took 5 bases from V and 3 from J; bases not matched to a gene: 2. The CDR3 is made up of 14 amino acids. In nucleotides, the CDR3 is TGCGCCAGCAGCTTGGGACAGGGGGAAGAGACCCAGTACTTC. Its translation is CASSLGQGEETQYF.

This chain uses TRBV9 with TRBJ2-1, with 10 bases lining up with TRBD2. From germline, CDR1 is SGDLS and CDR2 YYNGEE. The trim removed 3 bases at V and 4 bases at J, leaving 19 bases unmatched. The CDR3 extends over 20 amino acids. Written as DNA, the CDR3 is TGTGCCAGCAGCGCTCAGGGACTACGCATAGGGACTAGCGTTTACAATGAGCAGTTCTTC. This codes for CASSAQGLRIGTSVYNEQFF. The entire variable domain, with the rest obtained from reference TRBV9 and TRBJ2-1, is as follows: DSGVTQTPKHLITATGQRVTLRCSPRSGDLSVYWYQQSLDQGLQFLIQYYNGEERAKGNILERFSAQQFPDLHSELNLSSLELGDSALYFCASSAQGLRIGTSVYNEQFFGPGTRLTVL.

The V and J genes are TRBV4-1 and TRBJ2-7, with D tentatively TRBD2 (6 bases). The germline V gene has CDR1 MGHRA and CDR2 YSYEKL. The V gene lost 5 bases and the J gene lost 6 bases, with 14 bases spanning the gap. The CDR3 loop spans 13 amino acids. The CDR3 is CASSETSSREQYF. The CDR3 DNA is TGCGCCAGCAGCGAAACTAGCTCGCGCGAGCAGTACTTC.

This clone was found once. This chain links TRBV4-3 with TRBJ2-2; tentatively, D is TRBD1 or TRBD2 (5 bases each). Germline CDR1 reads LGHNA; CDR2 reads YSLEER. The CDR3 extends over 15 amino acids. Deletions cut 1 base from V and 4 bases from J, with 10 bases between. CDR3 protein: CASSQAGALTGELFF. The CDR3 DNA reads as TGCGCCAGCAGCCAAGCCGGGGCCCTCACCGGGGAGCTGTTTTTT.

The chain combines TRBV5-1 with TRBJ2-1; no clear D. This CDR3 region has 16 residues. Germline loops: CDR1 SGHRS, CDR2 YFSETQ. V shed 4 bases and J shed 0 bases, with 14 bases lying between them. CDR3 sequence (DNA): TGCGCCAGCAGCCCCCTTTCCCCGAGCTCCTACAATGAGCAGTTCTTC. It specifies CASSPLSPSSYNEQFF.

This chain connects TRBV7-6 to TRBJ2-1; 7 bases are shared with TRBD1. J lost 4 bases, V lost 4 bases, and 16 bases had no gene match. Germline V lookup: CDR1 SGHVS, CDR2 FNYEAQ. The CDR3 runs to 18 residues. CDR3 region: CASSSGPLGTDLYNEQFF. CDR3 in DNA: TGTGCCAGCAGCTCAGGACCGCTTGGGACAGACCTATACAATGAGCAGTTCTTC.

V is TRBV6-1 and J is TRBJ2-7; 7 nucleotides agree with TRBD2. V lost 8 bases to trimming and J lost 0 bases; unmatched junction nucleotides: 4. The CDR3 sequence is 13 residues long. The germline CDR1 and CDR2 sequences are MNHNS and SASEGT. The CDR3 here is CASGEGGSYEQYF. The CDR3 DNA is TGTGCCAGCGGGGAGGGAGGCTCCTACGAGCAGTACTTC.

The chain links TRBV5-6 to TRBJ1-5, with D possibly TRBD1 on 5 matching bases. CDR1 is SGHDT and CDR2 is YYEEEE in the germline V gene. CDR3 size: 14 residues. Trimming removed 4 bases at V and 4 bases at J, with 12 bases between. The CDR3 loop reads CASSQGTGNQPQHF. CDR3 nucleotides: TGTGCCAGCAGCCAAGGGACGGGTAATCAGCCCCAGCATTTT.

The chain uses TRBV7-9 and TRBJ2-3; D not resolved. The CDR3 covers 13 residues. V was trimmed by 7 bases and J by 7 bases, leaving 15 bases between them. Germline values: CDR1 SEHNR, CDR2 FQNEAQ (reference sequence). The CDR3 protein is CASIPPLPHTQYF. Here the CDR3 DNA reads TGTGCCAGCATCCCTCCCCTCCCCCATACGCAGTATTTT.

V gene TRBV25-1 combines with J gene TRBJ1-4; tentatively, D is TRBD1 (5 bases). The CDR3 is 15 residues long. V was shortened by 3 bases and J by 6 bases, with 14 bases between the two germline ends. Germline V gene data show CDR1 as MGHDK and CDR2 as SYGVNS. CDR3 region: CASSDLGGRDEKLFF. The CDR3 coding sequence is TGTGCCAGCAGTGACCTCGGGGGGAGAGATGAAAAACTGTTTTTT.

The chain carries TRBV6-5 and TRBJ2-7; maybe TRBD2 (7 bases). This CDR3 is built from 14 residues. The germline V gene has CDR1 MNHEY and CDR2 SVGAGI. V was trimmed by 2 bases and J by 3 bases, leaving 11 bases between them. The CDR3 is CASSYRGGDYEQYF. The CDR3 nucleotides are TGTGCCAGCAGTTACAGGGGGGGGGACTACGAGCAGTACTTC.

This sequence joins TRBV7-6 and TRBJ1-4; 9 bases fit TRBD1. This CDR3 has 15 residues. Germline trimming cut 5 bases from V and 5 bases from J; bases unmatched to any gene: 6. Per germline, CDR1 SGHVS and CDR2 FNYEAQ. The CDR3 loop reads CASSPRTGENEKLFF. The CDR3 nucleotides are TGTGCCAGCAGCCCCCGGACAGGGGAGAATGAAAAACTGTTTTTT.

The J gene is TRBJ1-4, the V gene TRBV5-1, with TRBD1 matching 10 bases. The germline V gene has CDR1 SGHRS and CDR2 YFSETQ. This CDR3 has 14 amino acids. J gave up 6 bases and V 4 bases, and 3 bases lay outside the gene matches. CDR3 nucleotide sequence: TGCGCCAGCAGCGTTGGGACAGGGGATGAAAAACTGTTTTTT. This gives the protein CASSVGTGDEKLFF.

The V call is TRBV6-1, the J call TRBJ2-1; 10 positions agree with TRBD2. The junction had 8 bases not matched to a gene; V was cut back by 3 bases and J by 3 bases. CDR3 length: 17 amino acids. The V gene's germline CDR1 is MNHNS and CDR2 SASEGT. CDR3 nucleotides: TGTGCCAGCAGTGATCACGTAGCGGGAGGCCGCTACAATGAGCAGTTCTTC. This translates into CASSDHVAGGRYNEQFF.

Details on this clone: The sample holds other DNA sequences that translate to the same CDR3. V is TRBV11-2 and J is TRBJ2-1, with TRBD2 identical over 12 bases. The CDR3 has 15 amino acids. Trimming cost V 5 bases and J 4 bases; bases outside gene matches: 3. Germline V gene data show CDR1 as SGHAT and CDR2 as FQNNGV. In nucleotides, the CDR3 is TGTGCCAGCAGCGTGACTAGCGGGAGTTACAATGAGCAGTTCTTC. It specifies CASSVTSGSYNEQFF.

Notes on this clone: The sample has other DNA sequences that encode this CDR3 too. The J gene is TRBJ1-2, the V gene TRBV6-5; D is possibly TRBD1 (5 bases). V was trimmed by 0 bases and J by 8 bases, leaving 13 bases between them. This CDR3 contains 14 residues. Germline V lookup: CDR1 MNHEY, CDR2 SVGAGI. The CDR3 here is CASSYSGQGGGYTF. CDR3 sequence (DNA): TGTGCCAGCAGTTACTCCGGCCAGGGAGGAGGCTACACCTTC.

This chain links TRBV5-4 with TRBJ1-1, with TRBD1 matching over 12 bases. The CDR3 is made up of 16 amino acids. The ends lost 4 bases at V and 4 bases at J; junction bases unmatched: 8. The germline gives CDR1 SGHNT, CDR2 YYREEE (reference sequence). The CDR3 nucleotides are TGTGCCAGCAGCCACGGGACAGGGGGCCCGGGCACTGAAGCTTTCTTT. This sequence encodes CASSHGTGGPGTEAFF. Variable domain in full (rest from reference TRBV5-4 and TRBJ1-1): ETGVTQSPTHLIKTRGQQVTLRCSSQSGHNTVSWYQQALGQGPQFIFQYYREEENGRGNFPPRFSGLQFPNYSSELNVNALELDDSALYLCASSHGTGGPGTEAFFGQGTRLTVV.

V is TRBV27 and J is TRBJ2-1; 10 bases agree with TRBD2. The V gene's germline CDR1 is MNHEY and CDR2 SMNVEV (reference sequence). V shed 6 bases, J shed 2 bases, and the junction held 7 bases outside the gene matches. The CDR3 is 16 residues long. In DNA, the CDR3 is TGTGCCAGCAGCCTTATAACTAGCGGGGCCTACAATGAGCAGTTCTTC. Its translation is CASSLITSGAYNEQFF.

V is TRBV5-1 and J is TRBJ2-3; 11 bases are shared with TRBD2. Looked up from germline, CDR1 is SGHRS and CDR2 is YFSETQ. The CDR3 is made up of 16 amino acids. The ends lost 0 bases at V and 5 bases at J; junction bases unmatched: 5. The CDR3 sequence: CASSLALAGGGDTQYF. The CDR3 DNA follows: TGCGCCAGCAGCTTGGCCCTAGCGGGAGGAGGAGATACGCAGTATTTT.

This clone is a singleton in its sample. This rearrangement joins TRBV5-6 to TRBJ2-7, with 8 bases matching TRBD1. Germline V gene sequence: CDR1 SGHDT, CDR2 YYEEEE. CDR3 size: 14 residues. V trimming: 4 bases; J trimming: 2 bases; junction bases outside the gene matches: 5. The CDR3 reads CASSQTGVAYEQYF. CDR3 nucleotide sequence: TGTGCCAGCAGCCAGACAGGGGTAGCCTACGAGCAGTACTTC.